The rows below give T cell receptor beta chains drawn from one sample of a study of regulatory T cells in long-lasting Graves disease. Via MiXCR, TCRdb re-called the multiplex PCR reads, giving one row per CDR3 protein. The table has almost 450,000 distinct CDR3 sequences, approximately 16% seen once. The sample was also reused in another study, on T cells in Graves' hyperthyroidism and ophthalmopathy.

The source was peripheral blood mononuclear cells (PBMCs), collected at new diagnosis, from a patient treated with antithyroid drugs. The receptors were gathered from a woman aged 25 to 39 with Graves disease. Both conserved end residues are part of each CDR3. Fields, in order: clone size, J gene, V gene, D gene, CDR3 protein, CDR3 DNA. A D gene is named only where the DNA matches it firmly. A clone size is listed for some rows: how often the clone was seen (once, few, many), or a class if it is expanded.

>many|TRBJ2-1|TRBV28|NA
CASSLWSGAPTYNEQFF
TGTGCCAGCAGTTTATGGTCGGGGGCACCCACCTACAATGAGCAGTTCTTC
>few|TRBJ2-4|TRBV15|NA
CATSEDLGDIQYF
TGTGCCACCAGCGAGGACCTCGGGGACATTCAGTACTTC
>NA|TRBJ2-7|TRBV28|NA
CASSFVPREQYF
TGTGCCAGCAGTTTTGTACCTAGAGAGCAGTACTTC
>few|TRBJ1-1|TRBV7-2|NA
CASSATGGYTEAFF
TGTGCCAGCAGCGCGACAGGAGGGTACACTGAAGCTTTCTTT
>few|TRBJ2-7|TRBV19|NA
CASTPSLFRGEQYF
TGTGCCAGTACCCCGAGCCTATTCAGGGGCGAGCAGTACTTC
>few|TRBJ1-5|TRBV19|NA
CASSKDYSNQPQHF
TGTGCCAGTAGTAAGGATTATAGCAATCAGCCCCAGCATTTT
>NA|TRBJ2-2|TRBV7-9|NA
CASRGPGPNTGELFF
TGTGCCAGCAGGGGTCCAGGGCCGAACACCGGGGAGCTGTTTTTT
>NA|TRBJ1-1|TRBV18|NA
CASSSGGGFYTEAFF
TGTGCCAGCTCTTCCGGAGGGGGTTTTTACACTGAAGCTTTCTTT
>many|TRBJ2-7|TRBV4-3|NA
CASSQSRDTFYEQYF
TGCGCCAGCAGCCAGAGCCGGGACACGTTCTACGAGCAGTACTTC
>many|TRBJ1-1|TRBV12-3/TRBV12-4|NA
CASSLAGRLNTEAFF
TGTGCCAGCAGTTTAGCAGGCAGGTTGAACACTGAAGCTTTCTTT